Described below is a single T cell receptor beta chain sequence and its context. Antigen specificity is unknown. This sample stems from a study of neoadjuvant nivolumab and ipilimumab in lung cancer. General study results and limits: Compared with tumor-adjacent uninvolved lung, resected tumors showed greater richness and clonality. From pretherapy to surgery, tumor richness and clonality rose with dual therapy.

Produced via immunoSEQ multiplex PCR; TCRdb's table is partial and in-frame only. This sample has about 20,000 clones, with roughly three quarters found just once. Per the germline V gene, CDR1 is SGHVS and CDR2 is FNYEAQ. The CDR3 runs 16 residues. V lost 4 bases and J lost 1, with 15 bases in between. The clonotype originates from an adult with non-small cell lung cancer. This chain connects TRBV7-6 to TRBJ2-3; maybe TRBD2 (5 bases). The source material was tumor tissue, sampled after neoadjuvant nivolumab, alone or with ipilimumab, at or shortly before surgery. The CDR3 DNA reads TGTGCCAGCAGCTCAAGGGTTGGGCGGGGCACAGATACGCAGTATTTT. Protein product: CASSSRVGRGTDTQYF.